This TCR beta chain originates from a study of metastatic and nonmetastatic thyroid tumors. Study information: Malignant thyroid and benign thyroid patients provided blood and tumor or nodule tissue whose repertoires were compared. Findings of the study overall: When malignant thyroid tumors were compared with benign nodules, TCR beta diversity was reportedly significantly higher in the malignant tumors. This held in both blood and tumor samples.

There were no patients who had received any treatment before thyroid surgery. V was pared by 5 bases and J by 2 bases, with 13 bases between. The CDR3 runs 14 residues. CDR1 and CDR2 from the germline V gene are DFQATT and SNEGSKA (reference sequence). In this sample, this clone turned up once. Its antigen is as yet unknown. In the source study's methods: What underpinned the distant-metastasis classifier for papillary thyroid cancer was the set of CDR3 differences across clinicopathological groups. TCRdb re-analyzed the PCR reads using MiXCR. The V and J calls were determined by TCRdb, not by the authors. Among 45,000 to 50,000 clones, around 25% were seen once, and the ten largest hold about 3.5%.

V usage is TRBV20-1 and J usage is TRBJ1-3, with TRBD1 as a possible D gene (6 bases). The receptor was derived from a male donor with papillary thyroid cancer or a benign thyroid nodule (not recorded which). Some clones in this sample may be carry-over from other donors' samples. Material for sequencing was blood. CDR3 in DNA: TGCAGTGCTTTTCCTTCAGGGGCTGGAAACACCATATATTTT. This codes for CSAFPSGAGNTIYF.